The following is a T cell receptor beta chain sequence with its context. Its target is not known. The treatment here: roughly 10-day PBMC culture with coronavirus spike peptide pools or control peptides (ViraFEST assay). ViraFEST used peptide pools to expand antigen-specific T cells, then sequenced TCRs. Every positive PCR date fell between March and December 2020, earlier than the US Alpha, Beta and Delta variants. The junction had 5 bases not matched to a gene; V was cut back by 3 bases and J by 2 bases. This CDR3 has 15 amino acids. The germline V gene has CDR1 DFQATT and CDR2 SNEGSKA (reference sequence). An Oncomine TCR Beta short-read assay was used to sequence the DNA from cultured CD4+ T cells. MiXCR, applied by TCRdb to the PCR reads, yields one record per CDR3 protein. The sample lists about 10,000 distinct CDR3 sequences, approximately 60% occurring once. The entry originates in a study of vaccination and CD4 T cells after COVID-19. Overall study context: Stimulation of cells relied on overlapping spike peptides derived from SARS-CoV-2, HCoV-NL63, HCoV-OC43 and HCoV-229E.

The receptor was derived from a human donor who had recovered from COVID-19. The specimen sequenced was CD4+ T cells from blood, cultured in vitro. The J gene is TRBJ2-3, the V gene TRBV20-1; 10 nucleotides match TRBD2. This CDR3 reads CSASELAGVTDTQYF. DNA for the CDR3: TGCAGTGCTAGTGAGCTAGCGGGGGTCACAGATACGCAGTATTTT.